This record covers a single T cell receptor (beta chain). CDR3 size: 13 residues. V was shortened by 4 bases and J by 0 bases, with 7 bases between the two germline ends. Germline V lookup: CDR1 SGHRS, CDR2 YFSETQ. The sample comes from a study of tumor-infiltrating lymphocytes in localized non-small cell lung cancer. TCRdb keeps only in-frame clones here, not all; method: immunoSEQ multiplex PCR. The sample lists 25,000 to 30,000 clones, 75% to 90% occurring once. This clonotype was sampled from a human donor with non-small cell lung cancer. The sequenced material came from lung tumor tissue. The chain carries TRBV5-1 and TRBJ1-2; D remains unclear. The CDR3 region is CASSGLPNYGYTF. The CDR3 nucleotides read TGCGCCAGCAGCGGTCTACCTAACTATGGCTACACCTTC.